The 25 T cell receptor beta chains presented below share a single source sample, sequenced in a study of shared clonotypes between healthy human individuals. Sequenced by immunoSEQ multiplex PCR; TCRdb stores in-frame clones only, minus some. The sample lists fewer than 1 million clones, roughly 96% seen once, with less than 0.25% in the top ten. Naive CD8 populations comprised CD45RO-negative cells positively selected for CCR7, excluding terminally differentiated effector memory CD45RA+ cells. Sequencing used naive CD8+ T cells sorted from blood. The receptors here all came from a young man in good health.

The chain has TRBV5-6 and TRBJ1-3; D may be TRBD1 (5 bases). CDR3 size: 15 residues. Germline values: CDR1 SGHDT, CDR2 YYEEEE. Deletions cut 0 bases from V and 2 bases from J, with 9 bases between. DNA for the CDR3: TGTGCCAGCAGCTTGGGGCTAGGGGCTGGAAACACCATATATTTT. Translated, it gives CASSLGLGAGNTIYF.

CDR3 in amino acids: CSVLNLAGGADTQYF. The CDR3 DNA follows: TGCAGCGTTTTAAACCTAGCGGGAGGTGCAGATACGCAGTATTTT. The chain carries TRBV29-1 and TRBJ2-3, with TRBD2 matching over 11 bases. From germline, CDR1 is SQVTM and CDR2 ANQGSEA. The CDR3 runs to 15 residues. The J segment lost 4 bases and the V segment lost 5 bases, leaving 8 bases of the junction unmatched.

The chain carries TRBV21-1 and TRBJ2-7; the D call TRBD1 from the table was never checked on the DNA. TRBV21-1 is designated a pseudogene. CDR3 size: 12 residues. This CDR3 reads CARGQDFYEQYF. In DNA, the CDR3 is TGTGCCAGGGGACAGGACTTTTACGAGCAGTACTTC.

J is TRBJ2-7 and V is TRBV20-1; 7 bases line up with TRBD2. The CDR3 covers 11 residues. The germline V gene encodes CDR1 DFQATT and CDR2 SNEGSKA (reference sequence). CDR3 loop: CSVVTGGEQYF. The DNA of the CDR3 is TGCAGCGTCGTGACGGGAGGCGAGCAGTACTTC.

This chain links TRBV6-1 with TRBJ1-5, with unresolved D. CDR1 is MNHNS, CDR2 SASEGT, per germline. V lost 4 bases, J lost 6 bases, and 16 bases lay in between. CDR3 length equals 15 residues. CDR3 DNA sequence: TGTGCCAGCAGTGTTGCGGGTACACCAGGTCAGCCCCAGCATTTT. It translates to CASSVAGTPGQPQHF.

The rearrangement uses TRBV19 and TRBJ1-5, with D unresolved. This CDR3 comprises 16 residues. Germline V lookup: CDR1 LNHDA, CDR2 SQIVND (reference sequence). Trimming took 3 bases from V and 2 from J, leaving 14 bases between them. CDR3 coding DNA: TGTGCCAGTAGTATCGCCGGACTCAAGGGCAATCAGCCCCAGCATTTT. Encoded protein: CASSIAGLKGNQPQHF.

The chain joins TRBV7-8 to TRBJ1-1; D might be TRBD1 (6 bases). The V gene lost 5 bases and the J gene lost 1 base, with 14 bases spanning the gap. The germline V gene encodes CDR1 SGHVS and CDR2 FQNEAQ. This CDR3 comprises 15 residues. The CDR3 loop is CASSPGRGSNTEAFF. The CDR3 DNA is TGTGCCAGCAGCCCAGGGAGGGGGTCGAACACTGAAGCTTTCTTT.

This clone has a single count. The gene calls are TRBV29-1 and TRBJ2-7, with 15 bases matching TRBD2. This CDR3 is built from 18 residues. Germline CDR1 is SQVTM and CDR2 is ANQGSEA. Germline trimming cut 4 bases from V and 1 base from J; bases unmatched to any gene: 11. The chain's CDR3 is CSVASGTSGRYSSYEQYF. CDR3 DNA sequence: TGCAGCGTTGCGTCGGGGACTAGCGGGAGGTATTCTTCCTACGAGCAGTACTTC.

As for this clone: A junction end diverges from the germline sequence, so it may reflect a read error. The rearrangement uses TRBV19 and TRBJ2-3; D tentatively fits TRBD1 or TRBD2 (6 bases each). CDR1 is LNHDA and CDR2 is SQIVND in the germline V gene (reference sequence). CDR3 length equals 15 residues. CDR3: CASSIGDGGADTQYF. The CDR3 DNA follows: TGTGCCAGTAGTATAGGGGACGGGGGCGCAGACACGCAGTATTTT.

The genes are TRBV4-3 and TRBJ2-7, with 8 bases fitting TRBD2. This CDR3 has 17 amino acids. Germline V gene sequence: CDR1 LGHNA, CDR2 YSLEER. Trimming cost V 1 base and J 2 bases; bases outside gene matches: 10. In nucleotides, the CDR3 is TGCGCCAGCAGCCAAGCTAGAACTAGCGGAATAACCTACGAGCAGTACTTC. Translating it yields CASSQARTSGITYEQYF.

The chain couples TRBV5-5 to TRBJ1-3; D uncertain. With 6 bases removed from V and 0 bases from J, the gap between germline ends came to 7 bases. CDR3 length equals 13 residues. Germline CDR1 and CDR2: SGHKS and YYEKEE (reference sequence). CDR3 residues: CASTRLSGNTIYF. The CDR3, as DNA: TGTGCCAGCACCCGGCTCTCTGGAAACACCATATATTTT.

In its sample, this clone was seen once. The V call is TRBV30, the J call TRBJ1-5; 12 bases are a match to TRBD1. V lost 3 bases to trimming and J lost 4 bases; unmatched junction nucleotides: 7. The CDR3 has 16 residues. CDR1 is GTSNPN and CDR2 is SVGIG in the germline V gene (reference sequence). The CDR3 sequence: CAWRSGTGGLNQPQHF. CDR3 in DNA: TGTGCCTGGAGGTCCGGGACAGGGGGCTTAAATCAGCCCCAGCATTTT.

The V call is TRBV27, the J call TRBJ1-5; D possibly corresponds to TRBD1 (5 bases). Germline CDR1 is MNHEY and CDR2 is SMNVEV (reference sequence). CDR3 length: 14 residues. Trimming stripped 3 bases from V and 5 bases from J, with 11 bases between. This chain's CDR3 is CASSLGGIYQPQHF. CDR3 bases: TGTGCCAGCAGTTTGGGGGGGATTTATCAGCCCCAGCATTTT.

This chain connects TRBV10-1 to TRBJ2-3; 9 nucleotides match TRBD2. This CDR3 region has 18 residues. V was clipped by 4 bases and J by 2 bases; unmatched bases: 13. CDR1 WNHNN and CDR2 SYGVQD come from the germline V gene (reference sequence). The chain's CDR3 is CASSAVAGDPNYTDTQYF. Here the CDR3 DNA reads TGCGCCAGCAGTGCCGTAGCGGGAGACCCCAACTACACAGATACGCAGTATTTT.

This chain connects TRBV13 to TRBJ2-1; 13 bases agree with TRBD2. CDR3 length: 16 residues. J was trimmed by 5 bases and V by 5 bases; bases with no gene match: 6. From germline, CDR1 is PRHDT and CDR2 FYEKMQ (reference sequence). The CDR3 loop reads CASSPTGTSGNNEQFF. CDR3 DNA: TGTGCCAGCAGCCCGACCGGGACTAGCGGGAACAATGAGCAGTTCTTC.

The J gene is TRBJ2-7, the V gene TRBV2, with D tentatively TRBD2 (6 bases). Germline loops: CDR1 SNHLY, CDR2 FYNNEI. This CDR3 contains 11 residues. Trimming cost V 8 bases and J 4 bases, with 9 bases left between them. CDR3 bases: TGTGCCAGCCTGACTAGTTACGAGCAGTACTTC. This gives the protein CASLTSYEQYF.

The CDR3 spells CASTSPRGTGGGETQYF. In nucleotides, the CDR3 is TGTGCCAGCACCTCCCCAAGAGGGACAGGGGGAGGAGAGACCCAGTACTTC. The chain links TRBV11-2 to TRBJ2-5, with TRBD1 matching 11 bases. The length of the CDR3 is 17 residues. CDR1 and CDR2 (germline): SGHAT, FQNNGV. J gave up 4 bases and V 7 bases, and 14 bases lay outside the gene matches.

The sample holds one count of this clone. The rearrangement links TRBV11-2 to TRBJ2-5; D unclear. CDR1 is SGHAT and CDR2 is FQNNGV in the germline V gene. The CDR3 is 12 residues long. The V end was cut by 2 bases, the J end by 5 bases, with 6 bases between. CDR3 DNA sequence: TGTGCCAGCAGCTTATTCGGGGAGACCCAGTACTTC. It codes for CASSLFGETQYF.

On this clone: Other DNA sequences from this sample encode an identical CDR3 as well. V gene TRBV11-3 combines with J gene TRBJ2-1; 11 bases match TRBD2. Germline CDR1 SGHNT, CDR2 YENEEA. The CDR3 is made up of 15 amino acids. V was pared by 4 bases and J by 4 bases, with 3 bases of the junction left unmatched. CDR3 DNA: TGTGCCAGCAGCTCCGGGACTAGCGGTTACAATGAGCAGTTCTTC. This gives the protein CASSSGTSGYNEQFF.

This rearrangement joins TRBV13 to TRBJ2-2, with 14 nucleotides matching TRBD2. J was trimmed by 6 bases and V by 5 bases; bases with no gene match: 17. In germline, CDR1 is PRHDT, CDR2 FYEKMQ (reference sequence). CDR3 length: 20 amino acids. The CDR3 nucleotides read TGTGCCAGCAGCCCACGTCCCGGGACTAGCGGGAGTAATTGGGCCGGGGAGCTGTTTTTT. This codes for CASSPRPGTSGSNWAGELFF.

The chain combines TRBV2 with TRBJ1-1, with D possibly matching TRBD1 (6 bases). Germline CDR1 reads SNHLY; CDR2 reads FYNNEI. The CDR3 runs to 14 residues. The ends were cut back, 8 bases at V and 0 bases at J, with 13 bases in the middle. In nucleotides, the CDR3 is TGTGCCAGCCCGCTAACAGGGATGAACACTGAAGCTTTCTTT. This gives the protein CASPLTGMNTEAFF.

This clone appeared a single time. The junction differs from germline at one of its ends, possibly a read error. The chain carries TRBV5-4 and TRBJ2-1; 10 bases match TRBD2. The CDR3 consists of 12 residues. Per the germline V gene, CDR1 is SGHNT and CDR2 is YYREEE (reference sequence). CDR3 coding DNA: TGTGCCAGCAGCTCCGGACTAGCGGAGGGGATCTTC. Amino acids: CASSSGLAEGIF.

The CDR3 bases are TGTGCCATCAGGGGAAACTCTAGCTCCTACGAGCAGTACTTC. It codes for CAIRGNSSSYEQYF. This chain uses TRBV10-3 with TRBJ2-7, with no clear D. The CDR3 extends over 14 amino acids. Trimming stripped 6 bases from V and 0 bases from J, with 12 bases between. Germline V gene data show CDR1 as ENHRY and CDR2 as SYGVKD.

This chain uses TRBV4-1 with TRBJ2-7, with unresolved D. CDR1 MGHRA and CDR2 YSYEKL come from the germline V gene. V lost 5 bases and J lost 3, with 14 bases in between. This CDR3 comprises 14 residues. Here the CDR3 reads CASSLSMGNYEQYF. The CDR3 DNA is TGCGCCAGCAGCTTGTCCATGGGGAACTACGAGCAGTACTTC.

Concerning this clone itself: Other nucleotide sequences in the sample specify the same CDR3. The genes are TRBV7-9 and TRBJ2-5; D is ambiguous. Germline CDR1 is SEHNR and CDR2 is FQNEAQ (reference sequence). There are 13 residues in the CDR3. Trimming removed 6 bases at V and 5 bases at J, with 13 bases between. The DNA for the CDR3 is TGTGCCAGCAGTCTCCCCAGTCAGGAGACCCAGTACTTC. Protein sequence: CASSLPSQETQYF.